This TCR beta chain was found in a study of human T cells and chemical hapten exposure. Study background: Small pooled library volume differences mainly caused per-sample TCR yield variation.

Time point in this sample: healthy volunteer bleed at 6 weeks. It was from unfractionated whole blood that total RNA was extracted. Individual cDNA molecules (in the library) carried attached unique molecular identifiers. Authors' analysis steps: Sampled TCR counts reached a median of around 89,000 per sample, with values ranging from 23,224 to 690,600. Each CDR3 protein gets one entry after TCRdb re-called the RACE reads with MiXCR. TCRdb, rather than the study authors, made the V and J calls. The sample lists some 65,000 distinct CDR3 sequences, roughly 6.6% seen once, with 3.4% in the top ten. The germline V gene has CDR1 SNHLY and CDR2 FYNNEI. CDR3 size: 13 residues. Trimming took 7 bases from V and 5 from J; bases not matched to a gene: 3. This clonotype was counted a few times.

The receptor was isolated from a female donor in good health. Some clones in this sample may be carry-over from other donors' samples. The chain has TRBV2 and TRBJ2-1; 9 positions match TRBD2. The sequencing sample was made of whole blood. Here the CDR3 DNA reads TGTGCCAGCAAGACTAGCGGACACAATGAGCAGTTCTTC. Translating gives CASKTSGHNEQFF.